This entry features one T cell receptor (beta chain) sequence. Its cognate antigen is unknown. Libraries were prepared by immunoSEQ multiplex PCR; TCRdb keeps only in-frame clonotypes and omits some of them. Among around 110,000 clones listed, about four fifths were seen once. The data were taken from a study of radiotherapy plus CTLA-4 blockade in lung cancer. Study as a whole: Disease control was achieved by approximately 32% of patients, and objective responses by 18%.

Germline CDR1 and CDR2: SGHRS and YFSETQ. The CDR3 totals 13 residues. Trimming took off 1 base at V and 6 bases at J, with 11 bases between the two ends. General study points: Best predicting response, reportedly, were early blood T cell clone dynamics, with interferon-beta.

This chain links TRBV5-1 with TRBJ2-7, with a weak D call TRBD1 (5 bases). Source: peripheral blood, taken from a patient treated with radiotherapy plus ipilimumab. The sequence was obtained from a human donor with non-small cell lung cancer that progressed on radiotherapy plus ipilimumab. Some clones in this sample may be carry-over from other donors' samples. As DNA, the CDR3 is TGCGCCAGCAGCTTGCGTGGACAAACCGAGCAGTACTTC. Translation gives CASSLRGQTEQYF.